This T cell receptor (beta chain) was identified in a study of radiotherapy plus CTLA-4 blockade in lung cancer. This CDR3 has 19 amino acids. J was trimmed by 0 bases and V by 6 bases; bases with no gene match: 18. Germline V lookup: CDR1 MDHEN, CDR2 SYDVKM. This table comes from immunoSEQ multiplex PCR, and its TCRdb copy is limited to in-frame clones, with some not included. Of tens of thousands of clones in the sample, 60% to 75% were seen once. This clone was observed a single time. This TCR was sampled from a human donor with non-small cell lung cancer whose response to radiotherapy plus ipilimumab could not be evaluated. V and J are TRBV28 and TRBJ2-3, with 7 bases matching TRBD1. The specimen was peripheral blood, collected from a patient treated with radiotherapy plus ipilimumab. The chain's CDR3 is CASRYGQAAYTLSTDTQYF. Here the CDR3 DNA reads TGTGCCAGCAGATATGGACAGGCAGCCTATACTCTTAGCACAGATACGCAGTATTTT.